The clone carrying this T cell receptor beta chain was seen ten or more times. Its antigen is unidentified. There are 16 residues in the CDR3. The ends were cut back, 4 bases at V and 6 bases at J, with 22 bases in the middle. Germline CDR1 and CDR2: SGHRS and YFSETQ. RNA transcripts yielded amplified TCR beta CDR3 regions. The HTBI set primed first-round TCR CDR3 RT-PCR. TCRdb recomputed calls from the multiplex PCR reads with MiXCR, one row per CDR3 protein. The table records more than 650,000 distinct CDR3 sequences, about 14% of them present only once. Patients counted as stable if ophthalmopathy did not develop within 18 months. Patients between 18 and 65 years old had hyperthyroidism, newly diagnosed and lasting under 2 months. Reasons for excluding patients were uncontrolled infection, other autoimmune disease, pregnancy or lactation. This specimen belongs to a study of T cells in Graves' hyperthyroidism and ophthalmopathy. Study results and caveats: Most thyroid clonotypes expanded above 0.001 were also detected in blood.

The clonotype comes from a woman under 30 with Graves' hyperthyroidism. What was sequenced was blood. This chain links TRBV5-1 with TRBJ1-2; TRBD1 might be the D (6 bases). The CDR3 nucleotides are TGCGCCAGCAGCCCCTCGGGGGGCAGTAGTTCGGATGGCTACACCTTC. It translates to CASSPSGGSSSDGYTF.